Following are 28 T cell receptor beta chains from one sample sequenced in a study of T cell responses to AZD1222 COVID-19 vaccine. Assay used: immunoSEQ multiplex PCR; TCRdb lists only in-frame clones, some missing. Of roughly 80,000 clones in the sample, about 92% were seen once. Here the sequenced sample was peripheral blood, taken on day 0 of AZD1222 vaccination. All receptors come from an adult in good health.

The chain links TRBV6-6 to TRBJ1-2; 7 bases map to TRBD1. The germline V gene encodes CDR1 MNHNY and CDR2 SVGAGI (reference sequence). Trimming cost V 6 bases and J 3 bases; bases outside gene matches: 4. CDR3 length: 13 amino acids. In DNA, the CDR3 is TGTGCCAGCAGCCCCCAGGGGGACTATGGCTACACCTTC. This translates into CASSPQGDYGYTF.

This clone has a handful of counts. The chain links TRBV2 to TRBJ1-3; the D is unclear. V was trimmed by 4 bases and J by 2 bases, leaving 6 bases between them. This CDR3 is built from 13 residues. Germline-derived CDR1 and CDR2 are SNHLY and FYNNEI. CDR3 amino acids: CASSGVPGNTIYF. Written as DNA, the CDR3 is TGTGCCAGCAGTGGGGTCCCTGGAAACACCATATATTTT.

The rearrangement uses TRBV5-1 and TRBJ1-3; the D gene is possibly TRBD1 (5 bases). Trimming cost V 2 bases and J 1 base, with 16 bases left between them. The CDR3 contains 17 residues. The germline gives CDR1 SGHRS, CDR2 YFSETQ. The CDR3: CASSLGGIAGSGNTIYF. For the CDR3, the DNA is TGCGCCAGCAGCTTAGGTGGCATTGCAGGGTCTGGAAACACCATATATTTT.

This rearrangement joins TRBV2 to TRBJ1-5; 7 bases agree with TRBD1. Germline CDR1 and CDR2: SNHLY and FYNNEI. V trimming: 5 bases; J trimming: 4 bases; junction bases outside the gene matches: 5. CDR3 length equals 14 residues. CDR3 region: CASSTDRNNQPQHF. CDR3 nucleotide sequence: TGTGCCAGCAGTACGGACAGGAATAATCAGCCCCAGCATTTT.

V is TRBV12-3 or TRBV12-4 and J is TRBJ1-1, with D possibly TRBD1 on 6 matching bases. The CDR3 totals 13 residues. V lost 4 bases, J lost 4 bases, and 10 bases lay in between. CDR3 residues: CASSSQGPTEAFF. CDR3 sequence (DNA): TGTGCCAGCAGTTCGCAGGGGCCCACTGAAGCTTTCTTT.

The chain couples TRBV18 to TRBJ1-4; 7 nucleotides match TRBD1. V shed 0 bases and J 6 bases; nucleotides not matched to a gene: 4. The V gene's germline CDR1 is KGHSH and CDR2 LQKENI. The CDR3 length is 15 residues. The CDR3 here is CASSPPTGPYEKLFF. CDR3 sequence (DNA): TGTGCCAGCTCACCACCGACAGGGCCGTATGAAAAACTGTTTTTT.

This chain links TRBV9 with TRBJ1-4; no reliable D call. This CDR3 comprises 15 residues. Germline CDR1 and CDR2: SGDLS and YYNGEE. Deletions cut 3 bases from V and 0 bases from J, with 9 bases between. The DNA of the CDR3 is TGTGCCAGCAGCGGCCCGGGAGCAACTAATGAAAAACTGTTTTTT. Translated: CASSGPGATNEKLFF.

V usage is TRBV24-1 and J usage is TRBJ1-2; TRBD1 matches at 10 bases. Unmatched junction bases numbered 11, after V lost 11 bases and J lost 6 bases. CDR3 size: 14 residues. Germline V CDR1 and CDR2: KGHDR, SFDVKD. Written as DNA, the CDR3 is TGTGCCAAGACAGGGGGCGCCCCCTGTGATGGCTACACCTTC. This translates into CAKTGGAPCDGYTF.

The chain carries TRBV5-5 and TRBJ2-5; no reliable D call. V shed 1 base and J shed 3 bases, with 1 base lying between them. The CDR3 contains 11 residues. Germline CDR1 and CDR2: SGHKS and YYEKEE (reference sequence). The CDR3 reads CASSLKETQYF. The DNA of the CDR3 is TGTGCCAGCAGCTTGAAAGAGACCCAGTACTTC. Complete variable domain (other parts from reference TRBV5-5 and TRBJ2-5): DAGVTQSPTHLIKTRGQQVTLRCSPISGHKSVSWYQQVLGQGPQFIFQYYEKEERGRGNFPDRFSARQFPNYSSELNVNALLLGDSALYLCASSLKETQYFGPGTRLLVL.

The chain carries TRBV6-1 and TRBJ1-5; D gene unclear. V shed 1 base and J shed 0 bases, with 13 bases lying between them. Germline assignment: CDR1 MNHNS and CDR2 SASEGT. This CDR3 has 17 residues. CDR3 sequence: CASSEEKAHYSNQPQHF. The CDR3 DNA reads TGTGCCAGCAGTGAAGAGAAGGCGCACTATAGCAATCAGCCCCAGCATTTT.

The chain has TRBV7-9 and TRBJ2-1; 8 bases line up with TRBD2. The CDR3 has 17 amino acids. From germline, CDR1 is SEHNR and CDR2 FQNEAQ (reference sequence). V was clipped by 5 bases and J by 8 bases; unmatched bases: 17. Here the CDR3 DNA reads TGTGCCAGCAGCCCTTACACCGGGACTAGGCGGCCAGATGAGCAGTTCTTC. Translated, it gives CASSPYTGTRRPDEQFF.

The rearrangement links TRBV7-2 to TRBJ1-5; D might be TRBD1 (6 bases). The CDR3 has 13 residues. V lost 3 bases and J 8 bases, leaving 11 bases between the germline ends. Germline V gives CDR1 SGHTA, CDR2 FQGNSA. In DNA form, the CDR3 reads TGTGCCAGCAGCTTCCTCAGGGGTGAGCCCCAGCATTTT. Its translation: CASSFLRGEPQHF.

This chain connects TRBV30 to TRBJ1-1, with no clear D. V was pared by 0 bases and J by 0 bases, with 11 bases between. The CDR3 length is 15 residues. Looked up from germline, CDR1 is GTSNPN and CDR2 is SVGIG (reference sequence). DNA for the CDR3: TGTGCCTGGAGTGTACCCCGGTACATGAACACTGAAGCTTTCTTT. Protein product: CAWSVPRYMNTEAFF.

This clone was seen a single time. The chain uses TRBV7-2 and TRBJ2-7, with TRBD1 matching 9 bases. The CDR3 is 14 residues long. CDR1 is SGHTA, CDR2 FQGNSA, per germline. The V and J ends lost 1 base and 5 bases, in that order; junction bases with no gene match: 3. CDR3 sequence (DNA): TGTGCCAGCAGCTTAGGGGGACAGGGTAACGAGCAGTACTTC. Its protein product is CASSLGGQGNEQYF.

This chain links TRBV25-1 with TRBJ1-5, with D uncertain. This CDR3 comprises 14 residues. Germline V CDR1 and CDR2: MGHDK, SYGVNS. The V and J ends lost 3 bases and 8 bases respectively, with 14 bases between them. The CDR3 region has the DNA TGTGCCAGCAGTGAGGACCCAGGCTTGGAGCCCCAGCATTTT. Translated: CASSEDPGLEPQHF.

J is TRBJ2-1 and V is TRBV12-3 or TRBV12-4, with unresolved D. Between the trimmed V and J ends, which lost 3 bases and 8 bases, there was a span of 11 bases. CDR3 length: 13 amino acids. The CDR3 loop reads CASSFAGGDEQFF. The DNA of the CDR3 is TGTGCCAGCAGTTTTGCCGGCGGCGATGAGCAGTTCTTC.

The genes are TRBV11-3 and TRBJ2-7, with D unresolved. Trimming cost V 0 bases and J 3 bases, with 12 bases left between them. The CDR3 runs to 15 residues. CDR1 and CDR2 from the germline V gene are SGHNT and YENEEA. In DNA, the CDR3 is TGTGCCAGCAGCTTAGATACGCAGAGAAACTACGAGCAGTACTTC. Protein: CASSLDTQRNYEQYF.

This CDR3 reads CASSYGDTQYF. The CDR3 DNA is TGTGCCAGCAGCTATGGAGATACGCAGTATTTT. The chain couples TRBV7-9 to TRBJ2-3; D not certain. The length of the CDR3 is 11 residues. CDR1 and CDR2 (germline): SEHNR, FQNEAQ (reference sequence). With 4 bases removed from V and 5 bases from J, the gap between germline ends came to 4 bases.

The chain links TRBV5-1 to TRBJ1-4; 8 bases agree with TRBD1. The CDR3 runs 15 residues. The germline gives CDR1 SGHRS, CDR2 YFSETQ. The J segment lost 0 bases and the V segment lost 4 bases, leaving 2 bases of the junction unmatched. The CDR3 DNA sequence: TGCGCCAGCAGCGTGACAGGGGCAACTAATGAAAAACTGTTTTTT. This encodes CASSVTGATNEKLFF.

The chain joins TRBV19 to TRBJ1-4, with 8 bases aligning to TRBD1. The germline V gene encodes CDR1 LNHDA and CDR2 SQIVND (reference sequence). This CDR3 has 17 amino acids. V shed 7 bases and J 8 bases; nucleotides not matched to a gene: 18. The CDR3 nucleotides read TGTGCCAGTACCGAAGGGGGATACAGGGGGTTTGGAGAAAAACTGTTTTTT. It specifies CASTEGGYRGFGEKLFF.

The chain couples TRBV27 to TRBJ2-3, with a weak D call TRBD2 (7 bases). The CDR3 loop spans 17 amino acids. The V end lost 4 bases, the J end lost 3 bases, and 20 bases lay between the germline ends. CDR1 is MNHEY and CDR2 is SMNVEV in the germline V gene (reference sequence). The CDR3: CASSSLRGATETDTQYF. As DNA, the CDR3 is TGTGCCAGCAGTTCCCTTCGGGGGGCGACGGAAACAGATACGCAGTATTTT.

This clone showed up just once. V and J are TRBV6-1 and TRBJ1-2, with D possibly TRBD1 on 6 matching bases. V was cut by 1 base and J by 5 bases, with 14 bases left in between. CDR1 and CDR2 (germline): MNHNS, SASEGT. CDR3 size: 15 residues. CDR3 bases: TGTGCCAGCAGTGAAGAAGGCAGGGGACATTATGGCTACACCTTC. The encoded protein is CASSEEGRGHYGYTF.

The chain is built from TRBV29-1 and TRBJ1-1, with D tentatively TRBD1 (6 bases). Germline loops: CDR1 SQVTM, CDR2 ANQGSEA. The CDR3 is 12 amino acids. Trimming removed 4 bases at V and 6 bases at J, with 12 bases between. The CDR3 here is CSVVRAGAEAFF. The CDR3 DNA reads TGCAGCGTTGTTAGGGCAGGGGCTGAAGCTTTCTTT.

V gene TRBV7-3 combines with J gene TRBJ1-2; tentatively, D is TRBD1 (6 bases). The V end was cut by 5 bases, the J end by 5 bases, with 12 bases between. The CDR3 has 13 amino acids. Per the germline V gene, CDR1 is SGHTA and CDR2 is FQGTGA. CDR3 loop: CASSQGIGYGYTF. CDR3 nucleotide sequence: TGTGCCAGCAGCCAGGGGATCGGGTATGGCTACACCTTC.

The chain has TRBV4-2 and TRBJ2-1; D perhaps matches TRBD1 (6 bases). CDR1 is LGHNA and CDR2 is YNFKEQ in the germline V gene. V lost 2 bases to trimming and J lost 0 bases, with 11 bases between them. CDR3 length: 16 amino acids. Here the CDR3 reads CASSQRYRDSYNEQFF. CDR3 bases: TGTGCCAGCAGCCAACGCTACAGGGACTCCTACAATGAGCAGTTCTTC.

CDR3 loop: CAWSVGWDEQFF. The CDR3 region has the DNA TGTGCCTGGAGTGTAGGTTGGGATGAGCAGTTCTTC. The chain has TRBV30 and TRBJ2-1; D is undetermined. V was pared by 0 bases and J by 8 bases, with 8 bases between. Germline CDR1 and CDR2: GTSNPN and SVGIG (reference sequence). CDR3 length: 12 residues.

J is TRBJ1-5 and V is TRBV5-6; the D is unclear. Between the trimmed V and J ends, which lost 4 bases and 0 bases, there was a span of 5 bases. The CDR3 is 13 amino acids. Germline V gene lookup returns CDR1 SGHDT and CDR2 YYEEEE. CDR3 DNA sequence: TGTGCCAGCAGCGAGTTTAGCAATCAGCCCCAGCATTTT. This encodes CASSEFSNQPQHF.

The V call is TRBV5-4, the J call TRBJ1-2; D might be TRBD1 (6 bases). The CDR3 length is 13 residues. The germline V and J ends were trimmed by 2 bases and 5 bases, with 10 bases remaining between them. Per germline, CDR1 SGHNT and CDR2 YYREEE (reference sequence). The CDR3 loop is CASSLQGGYGYTF. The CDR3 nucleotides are TGTGCCAGCAGCTTACAGGGTGGGTATGGCTACACCTTC.